A selection of T cell receptor beta chains follows, all from one sample in a study of shared clonotypes between healthy human individuals. Assay: immunoSEQ multiplex PCR; the TCRdb copy retains only in-frame clones and omits some. In the table there are more than 2 million clones, roughly 95% of which are singletons. The sample taken for sequencing was naive CD8+ T cells sorted from blood. These receptors were collected from a man aged 18 to 30 in good health. Both conserved end residues are part of each CDR3. The D gene is left open where the match is weak. Part of the rows lack a size; the others show once, few, many or a class for expanded clones.

abundance	v_gene	j_gene	d_gene	CDR3aa	CDR3nt
-	TRBV11-2	TRBJ2-7	-	CASSLSVGQLYEQYF	TGTGCCAGCAGCTTAAGCGTAGGACAGCTCTACGAGCAGTACTTC
-	TRBV18	TRBJ2-3	TRBD1	CASSPWDSPTDTQYF	TGTGCCAGCTCACCGTGGGACAGCCCCACAGATACGCAGTATTTT
-	TRBV27	TRBJ2-1	TRBD2	CASSQTSGSLFF	TGTGCCAGCAGCCAGACTAGCGGGAGTCTGTTCTTC
-	TRBV7-9	TRBJ1-5	-	CASSSGGGHSNQPQHF	TGTGCCAGCAGCTCCGGCGGGGGGCATAGCAATCAGCCCCAGCATTTT
-	TRBV27	TRBJ2-7	-	CASSQVRGEQYF	TGTGCCAGCAGCCAAGTAAGGGGCGAGCAGTACTTC
-	TRBV7-2	TRBJ2-7	-	CASSGRATGGYEQYF	TGTGCCAGCAGCGGCCGGGCCACTGGGGGCTACGAGCAGTACTTC
-	TRBV5-6	TRBJ2-5	TRBD1	CASSPDREETQYF	TGTGCCAGCAGCCCGGACAGGGAGGAGACCCAGTACTTC
-	TRBV15	TRBJ2-3	TRBD2	CATSGPERGADTQYF	TGTGCCACCAGCGGTCCGGAGCGGGGGGCAGATACGCAGTATTTT
-	TRBV27	TRBJ2-7	TRBD1	CASSWTGGNEQYF	TGTGCCAGCAGTTGGACAGGGGGCAACGAGCAGTACTTC
-	TRBV6-6	TRBJ1-4	-	CASFMGEKLFF	TGTGCCAGCTTTATGGGGGAAAAACTGTTTTTT
-	TRBV5-6	TRBJ1-1	-	CASSLATGNTEAFF	TGTGCCAGCAGCCTCGCGACAGGGAACACTGAAGCTTTCTTT
-	TRBV27	TRBJ2-4	-	CASSPQGGKNIQYF	TGTGCCAGCAGTCCCCAGGGGGGCAAAAACATTCAGTACTTC
-	TRBV5-4	TRBJ1-1	-	CASSLYPQLMNTEAFF	TGTGCCAGCAGCTTGTACCCCCAGTTAATGAACACTGAAGCTTTCTTT
-	TRBV7-8	TRBJ2-7	-	CASRPQEGYEQYF	TGTGCCAGCAGACCCCAGGAGGGCTACGAGCAGTACTTC
-	TRBV5-8	TRBJ2-3	-	CASRRGVADTDTQYF	TGTGCCAGCAGGCGAGGGGTAGCAGACACAGATACGCAGTATTTT
-	TRBV4-3	TRBJ2-5	-	CASSEAGQETQYF	TGCGCCAGCAGCGAAGCGGGTCAAGAGACCCAGTACTTC
once	TRBV10-2	TRBJ1-1	-	CASSPGATEAFF	TGCGCCAGCAGTCCAGGGGCCACTGAAGCTTTCTTT
-	TRBV15	TRBJ2-6	-	CATSQDSSLGANVLTF	TGTGCCACCTCCCAGGACAGTAGTCTTGGGGCCAACGTCCTGACTTTC
-	TRBV7-9	TRBJ2-3	TRBD1	CASSPFGQGTDTQYF	TGTGCCAGCAGCCCTTTCGGACAGGGCACAGATACGCAGTATTTT
-	TRBV28	TRBJ1-1	TRBD1	CASRRTGLMNTEAFF	TGTGCCAGCAGGCGGACAGGACTTATGAACACTGAAGCTTTCTTT
-	TRBV10-3	TRBJ1-2	-	CAITQGDGYTF	TGTGCCATCACCCAGGGCGATGGCTACACCTTC
-	TRBV18	TRBJ1-2	-	CASSPPTGHDYTF	TGTGCCAGCTCACCACCCACAGGCCATGACTACACCTTC
-	TRBV5-4	TRBJ2-1	-	CASSVGGPEQFF	TGTGCCAGCAGCGTCGGGGGTCCTGAGCAGTTCTTC
-	TRBV30	TRBJ2-3	-	CAWSVHTDTQYF	TGTGCCTGGAGTGTGCACACAGATACGCAGTATTTT
-	TRBV27	TRBJ2-1	TRBD2	CASSQWGTSGLPSYNEQFF	TGTGCCAGCAGCCAATGGGGGACTAGCGGACTACCTTCCTACAATGAGCAGTTCTTC
-	TRBV10-3	TRBJ2-1	TRBD2	CAISDLAGGPNNEQFF	TGTGCCATCAGTGATTTAGCGGGGGGGCCGAACAATGAGCAGTTCTTC
-	TRBV11-2	TRBJ2-1	TRBD1	CASSLNPGGGNEQFF	TGTGCCAGCAGCTTAAATCCAGGGGGCGGAAATGAGCAGTTCTTC
-	TRBV4-3	TRBJ2-7	-	CASSQGASYEQYF	TGCGCCAGCAGCCAGGGGGCCTCCTACGAGCAGTACTTC
-	TRBV10-2	TRBJ2-7	TRBD2	CASSDQTSGFSYEQYF	TGCGCCAGCAGTGATCAGACTAGCGGTTTCTCCTACGAGCAGTACTTC
-	TRBV5-6	TRBJ2-7	TRBD2	CASSSYSGRWYEQYF	TGTGCCAGCAGCTCTTATAGCGGGAGGTGGTACGAGCAGTACTTC
-	TRBV5-8	TRBJ2-4	-	CASSLAWGAKNIQYF	TGTGCCAGCAGCTTGGCATGGGGGGCCAAAAACATTCAGTACTTC
-	TRBV6-5	TRBJ2-5	TRBD2	CASSYPGGGETQYF	TGTGCCAGCAGTTATCCGGGAGGAGGAGAGACCCAGTACTTC
-	TRBV7-8	TRBJ2-1	-	CASKNLLAYNEQFF	TGTGCCAGCAAAAATTTACTAGCTTACAATGAGCAGTTCTTC
-	TRBV10-1	TRBJ2-3	-	CASSERGGRSDTQYF	TGCGCCAGCAGTGAACGGGGCGGACGTTCGGATACGCAGTATTTT
-	TRBV6-1	TRBJ2-7	TRBD1	CAGSGTVYEQYF	TGTGCCGGATCCGGGACAGTCTACGAGCAGTACTTC
-	TRBV6-5	TRBJ2-7	-	CASSYGGVGYEQYF	TGTGCCAGCAGTTACGGCGGGGTCGGATACGAGCAGTACTTC
-	TRBV6-6	TRBJ2-3	-	CASSWGVSSTDTQYF	TGTGCCAGCAGTTGGGGGGTATCCAGCACAGATACGCAGTATTTT
-	TRBV27	TRBJ2-1	-	CASSLGPRINEQFF	TGTGCCAGCAGTTTAGGCCCCCGAATCAATGAGCAGTTCTTC
-	TRBV5-4	TRBJ1-6	TRBD1	CASSLQGAGSPLHF	TGTGCCAGCAGCTTACAGGGGGCAGGTTCACCCCTCCACTTT
-	TRBV4-3	TRBJ2-7	TRBD2	CASSQDPAGGYEQYF	TGCGCCAGCAGCCAAGATCCAGCGGGAGGTTACGAGCAGTACTTC